This T cell receptor (beta chain) was identified during a study of cytomegalovirus exposure and HLA in healthy donors. The PCR employed 60 Vbeta primers together with 13 Jbeta primers. Here immunoSEQ multiplex PCR was the method, and the copy in TCRdb shows in-frame clones only, minus some. The sample consists of some 100,000 clones, around three quarters of them appearing once. CDR3 length: 15 residues. The V segment lost 5 bases and the J segment 4 bases; nucleotides outside the gene matches: 7. The germline CDR1 and CDR2 sequences are SGHVS and FNYEAQ. V and J are TRBV7-6 and TRBJ1-2; 10 bases match TRBD1. The material sequenced was PBMCs. This TCR was sampled from a female donor in good health and CMV-seropositive. The CDR3 region has the DNA TGTGCCAGCAGCCCAGAGGACAGGGGGGTCTATGGCTACACCTTC. Protein product: CASSPEDRGVYGYTF.